This T cell receptor beta chain appears in the sequencing data of a study of T cell responses to AZD1222 COVID-19 vaccine. The protocol was immunoSEQ multiplex PCR, while the TCRdb copy is restricted to in-frame clones and leaves out a portion. The top ten clones hold approximately 1.5% of a sample with some 150,000 clones, more than 90% of them seen once. For this clone: The antigen is unknown. Other nucleotide sequences from this sample produce the same CDR3.

Study-level points and caveats: Unmutated variant regions reportedly attract nearly half of all spike-specific TCRs.

CDR1 is SGDLS and CDR2 is YYNGEE in the germline V gene. This CDR3 comprises 13 residues. V dropped 0 bases and J dropped 0 bases, with 4 bases sitting between them. Sample: peripheral blood, taken 28 days after the second AZD1222 dose. V is TRBV9 and J is TRBJ2-7; D remains ambiguous. The TCR originated in an adult who received the AZD1222 COVID-19 vaccine. The CDR3 protein is CASSVDISYEQYF. DNA of the CDR3: TGTGCCAGCAGCGTAGACATCTCCTACGAGCAGTACTTC.